The entry below describes one T cell receptor beta chain. Time point noted: patch test 2, 6 weeks after DPC sensitization. Described treatment: therapeutic diphenylcyclopropenone sensitization with weekly scalp DPC. TCRdb passed the RACE reads through MiXCR, listing each CDR3 protein once. Found here are approximately 97,000 distinct CDR3 sequences, over 9.5% of them singletons; the top ten hold 3.2%. The data belong to a study of human T cells and chemical hapten exposure. In the study overall: Patients, largely female, had alopecia areata, totalis or universalis.

CDR3 length equals 14 residues. V shed 8 bases and J 5 bases; nucleotides not matched to a gene: 13. The V gene's germline CDR1 is GTSNPN and CDR2 SVGIG (reference sequence). The chain joins TRBV30 to TRBJ2-3; 7 bases are shared with TRBD2. The material sequenced was whole blood, taken in connection with sensitization to the hapten diphenylcyclopropenone (DPC). The origin of this receptor is a middle-aged woman with alopecia areata. Some clones in this sample may be carry-over from other donors' samples. The DNA for the CDR3 is TGTGCCCGCGGGGGTCCCGGCCTGGGAGATACGCAGTATTTT. This codes for CARGGPGLGDTQYF.